The entry below gives a single T cell receptor beta chain sequence along with its context. The CDR3 spans 15 residues. The trim removed 5 bases at V and 6 bases at J, leaving 7 bases unmatched. Germline CDR1 is SEHNR and CDR2 is FQNEAQ (reference sequence). The sample is drawn from a study of blood T cells in healthy people across ages. A second PCR of 7 to 11 cycles used a sample-barcoded 5' primer and a J-beta primer mix. Every cDNA was tagged by a template-switch adaptor with 12 random nucleotides. Per-sample output comprised a minimum of 3 million paired-end reads containing CDR3. TCRdb ran MiXCR on the 5' RACE reads and lists one entry per CDR3 protein. The data contain 650,000 to 800,000 distinct CDR3 sequences, around 42% of them singletons. Peripheral blood from each donor was collected in a volume of 8.5 to 10 milliliters.

The rearrangement links TRBV7-9 to TRBJ2-1; 10 nucleotides match TRBD1. The material sequenced was blood. The receptor was isolated from a man aged 55 to 70 in good health. The CDR3 DNA reads as TGTGCCAGCAGCGCCCTCGGGACAGGGGTCAATGAGCAGTTCTTC. Its translation is CASSALGTGVNEQFF.